Each of the 10 T cell receptor beta chains below was sequenced from the same sample in a study of T cells in Graves' hyperthyroidism and ophthalmopathy. Regions amplified from RNA transcripts were the TCR beta CDR3 regions. The HTBI primer set drove a first-round RT-PCR of the TCR CDR3. TCRdb re-called the multiplex PCR reads through MiXCR, storing one row per CDR3 protein. The sample has about 640,000 distinct CDR3 sequences, around 20% seen once. The material sequenced was blood. These receptor sequences come from a man in his thirties or forties with Graves' ophthalmopathy.

This sequence joins TRBV2 and TRBJ1-3; no clear D gene. The CDR3 sequence is 14 residues long. In germline, CDR1 is SNHLY, CDR2 FYNNEI. Trimming shortened V by 1 base and J by 3 bases, and 7 bases separated the two germline ends. The CDR3 DNA follows: TGTGCCAGCAGTGAAGTGAACTATGGAAACACCATATATTTT. Its protein is CASSEVNYGNTIYF.

There are many counts of this clonotype. The chain recombines TRBV10-3 with TRBJ2-7; 10 nucleotides agree with TRBD1. J gave up 6 bases and V 3 bases, and 8 bases lay outside the gene matches. Germline CDR1 and CDR2: ENHRY and SYGVKD. This CDR3 comprises 15 residues. CDR3 in amino acids: CAISDDGTGVSEQYF. As DNA, the CDR3 is TGTGCCATCAGTGATGACGGGACAGGGGTCTCCGAGCAGTACTTC.

This clonotype was seen only a few times. This chain uses TRBV11-1 with TRBJ2-3; TRBD1 aligns across 10 bases. The length of the CDR3 is 14 residues. Germline loops: CDR1 SGHAT, CDR2 FQDESV (reference sequence). J lost 13 bases, V lost 4 bases, and 11 bases had no gene match. The CDR3 region is CASSSRQGASRKYF. As DNA, the CDR3 is TGTGCCAGCAGCTCGCGACAGGGGGCGTCCCGGAAGTATTTT. Full variable domain (outside the CDR3, taken from reference TRBV11-1 and TRBJ2-3): EAEVAQSPRYKITEKSQAVAFWCDPISGHATLYWYRQILGQGPELLVQFQDESVVDDSQLPKDRFSAERLKGVDSTLKIQPAELGDSAMYLCASSSRQGASRKYFGPGTRLTVL.

This chain uses TRBV5-1 with TRBJ2-3; D call uncertain. This CDR3 region has 13 residues. The V end was cut by 6 bases, the J end by 3 bases, with 11 bases between. Looked up from germline, CDR1 is SGHRS and CDR2 is YFSETQ. CDR3: CASKTELTDTQYF. DNA for the CDR3: TGCGCCAGCAAAACAGAGTTAACAGATACGCAGTATTTT. Combining the CDR3 with reference TRBV5-1 and TRBJ2-3 gives the whole variable domain KAGVTQTPRYLIKTRGQQVTLSCSPISGHRSVSWYQQTPGQGLQFLFEYFSETQRNKGNFPGRFSGRQFSNSRSEMNVSTLELGDSALYLCASKTELTDTQYFGPGTRLTVL.

This chain uses TRBV6-2 or TRBV6-3 with TRBJ1-4; possible D gene TRBD1, 6 bases. There are 17 residues in the CDR3. The V gene lost 0 bases and the J gene lost 4 bases, with 15 bases spanning the gap. CDR1 MNHEY and CDR2 SVGEGT come from the germline V gene. The CDR3 sequence is CASSYSVSEGVNEKLFF. DNA of the CDR3: TGTGCCAGCAGTTACTCTGTCTCTGAGGGGGTTAATGAAAAACTGTTTTTT.

The gene calls are TRBV4-1 and TRBJ2-7; no reliable D call. The germline V gene has CDR1 MGHRA and CDR2 YSYEKL. This CDR3 spans 13 amino acids. The germline V and J ends were trimmed by 0 bases and 3 bases, with 6 bases remaining between them. The CDR3 DNA is TGCGCCAGCAGCCAAGAACGCTGCTACGAGCAGTACTTC. It encodes CASSQERCYEQYF.

A word on this clonotype: This may come from a read error, since a much larger clone is one base off. The gene calls are TRBV28 and TRBJ1-2, with D perhaps TRBD1 (5 bases). There are 15 residues in the CDR3. Per the germline V gene, CDR1 is MDHEN and CDR2 is SYDVKM. CDR3 bases: TGTGCCAGCATCCTTTCAGGGACTCCTAACTATGGCTACGCCTTC. This translates into CASILSGTPNYGYAF.

The chain couples TRBV20-1 to TRBJ2-5; 8 positions agree with TRBD2. The length of the CDR3 is 14 residues. Germline V CDR1 and CDR2: DFQATT, SNEGSKA (reference sequence). V lost 5 bases to trimming and J lost 4 bases; unmatched junction nucleotides: 9. This CDR3 is CSAVERERRETQYF. The CDR3 DNA follows: TGCAGTGCTGTCGAGCGGGAGCGGCGAGAGACCCAGTACTTC.

The V gene is TRBV30, the J gene TRBJ2-5, with D unclear. Trimming shortened V by 1 base and J by 1 base, and 13 bases separated the two germline ends. Germline CDR1 reads GTSNPN; CDR2 reads SVGIG (reference sequence). This CDR3 is 15 amino acids long. The CDR3 sequence is CAWSEAEACQETQYF. CDR3 in DNA: TGTGCCTGGAGTGAGGCCGAGGCCTGCCAAGAGACCCAGTACTTC.

This clonotype showed up many times. CDR3 coding DNA: TGTGCCTGGAACAGGGGGCGTGAGCCCCAGCATTTT. The encoded protein is CAWNRGREPQHF. The rearrangement uses TRBV30 and TRBJ1-5, with TRBD1 matching over 9 bases. The CDR3 spans 12 residues. The V gene end was trimmed by 4 bases and the J gene end by 8 bases; junction bases not matched to a gene: 3. The germline CDR1 and CDR2 sequences are GTSNPN and SVGIG (reference sequence).